The present entry profiles one T cell receptor (beta chain) with its context. The source of the sample is a study of blood T cell repertoires in COVID-19. Study overall: Researchers got acute and convalescent COVID-19 samples from the United States, Italy and Spain. In each case, the material was cDNA or gDNA derived from T cells, B-cell-depleted T cells, or PBMCs.

Seattle patients were enrolled while actively infected and followed longitudinally. Measured with immunoSEQ multiplex PCR; TCRdb has only the in-frame clones, and not every one. In the table there are approximately 180,000 clones, over 65% of which are singletons. Germline CDR1 MNHEY, CDR2 SVGAGI. The CDR3 is made up of 14 amino acids. With V trimmed by 8 bases and J by 8 bases, 9 bases remained unmatched. This TCR was sampled from a person between 65 and 79 years old with COVID-19, enrolled during active disease. V usage is TRBV6-5 and J usage is TRBJ1-4; TRBD1 matches 9 bases. What was sequenced was peripheral blood. This CDR3 reads CASGRDRAREKLFF. DNA for the CDR3: TGTGCCAGCGGCCGGGACAGGGCGCGCGAAAAACTGTTTTTT.